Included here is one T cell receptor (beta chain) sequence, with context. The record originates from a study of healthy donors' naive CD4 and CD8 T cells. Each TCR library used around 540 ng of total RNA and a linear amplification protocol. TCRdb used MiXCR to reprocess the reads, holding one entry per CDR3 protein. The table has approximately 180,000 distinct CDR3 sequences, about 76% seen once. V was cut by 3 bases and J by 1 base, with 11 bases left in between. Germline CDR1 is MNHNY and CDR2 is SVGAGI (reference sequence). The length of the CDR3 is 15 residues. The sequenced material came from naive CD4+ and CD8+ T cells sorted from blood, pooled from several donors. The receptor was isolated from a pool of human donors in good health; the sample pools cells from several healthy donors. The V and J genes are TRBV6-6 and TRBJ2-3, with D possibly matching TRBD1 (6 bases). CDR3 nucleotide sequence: TGTGCCAGCAGTTATGGTGAGGGGGGCACAGATACGCAGTATTTT. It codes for CASSYGEGGTDTQYF.